The present entry profiles one T cell receptor beta chain with its context. This entry is derived from a study of blood T cell repertoires in COVID-19. The ends were cut back, 5 bases at V and 4 bases at J, with 11 bases in the middle. CDR3 length: 13 amino acids. Germline values: CDR1 LNHDA, CDR2 SQIVND (reference sequence). Sequenced by immunoSEQ multiplex PCR; TCRdb stores in-frame clones only, minus some. The data hold about 210,000 clones, with about 85% observed a single time. The TCR originated in a man aged 65 to 85 with acute or convalescent COVID-19. The specimen sequenced was peripheral blood. The chain has TRBV19 and TRBJ1-1; no definite D call. The CDR3 is CASSPGGRTEAFF. The CDR3 region has the DNA TGTGCCAGTAGTCCGGGAGGGCGCACTGAAGCTTTCTTT.